The 14 T cell receptor beta chains presented below share a single source sample, sequenced in a study of blood T cell repertoires in COVID-19. Clones were sequenced by immunoSEQ multiplex PCR, and TCRdb holds only the in-frame ones, with some missing. The table has a few hundred thousand clones, approximately 90% seen once. The specimen was peripheral blood. All receptors derive from a woman aged 25 to 39 with COVID-19, enrolled during active disease.

The V and J genes are TRBV28 and TRBJ2-2, with D possibly being TRBD1 (5 bases). This CDR3 has 18 amino acids. Trimming stripped 0 bases from V and 1 base from J, with 15 bases between. Germline V gene data show CDR1 as MDHEN and CDR2 as SYDVKM. Written as DNA, the CDR3 is TGTGCCAGCAGTTTATGGTCGATGGGGCAGGGGAACACCGGGGAGCTGTTTTTT. Its translation is CASSLWSMGQGNTGELFF.

The chain recombines TRBV4-2 with TRBJ1-2; no reliable D call. This CDR3 has 13 residues. V shed 2 bases and J shed 10 bases, with 14 bases lying between them. CDR1 and CDR2 (germline): LGHNA, YNFKEQ. The CDR3 coding sequence is TGTGCCAGCAGCCAACGACGACACTCCGACTACACCTTC. As protein: CASSQRRHSDYTF.

The rearrangement links TRBV12-2 to TRBJ2-1; no check of the table's D call, TRBD1, against the DNA was made. TRBV12-2 is a documented pseudogene. This CDR3 has 15 residues. CDR3 protein: CATWTGSGGRNEQFF. The CDR3 DNA sequence: TGTGCAACGTGGACCGGGTCAGGGGGTAGGAATGAGCAGTTCTTC.

This clone turned up a few times. This sequence joins TRBV7-7 and TRBJ2-5; the match to TRBD1 covers 7 bases. Germline V gene lookup returns CDR1 SSHAT and CDR2 FNYEAQ (reference sequence). This CDR3 comprises 15 residues. Trimming took 5 bases from V and 5 from J; bases not matched to a gene: 11. For the CDR3, the DNA is TGTGCCAGCAGCACGGACAGGACCCAGGGGGAGACCCAGTACTTC. Amino acids: CASSTDRTQGETQYF.

The V gene is TRBV25-1, the J gene TRBJ1-4; 11 bases fit TRBD1. The V and J ends lost 4 bases and 6 bases, in that order; junction bases with no gene match: 7. CDR1 and CDR2 (germline): MGHDK, SYGVNS. The CDR3 length is 16 residues. CDR3 DNA sequence: TGTGCCAGCAGTGGGACAGGGGGCTCGGTCTATGAAAAACTGTTTTTT. It specifies CASSGTGGSVYEKLFF. The whole variable domain, remainder taken from reference TRBV25-1 and TRBJ1-4, is EADIYQTPRYLVIGTGKKITLECSQTMGHDKMYWYQQDPGMELHLIHYSYGVNSTEKGDLSSESTVSRIRTEHFPLTLESARPSHTSQYLCASSGTGGSVYEKLFFGSGTQLSVL.

In its sample, this clone was seen once. V gene TRBV4-1 combines with J gene TRBJ2-7; 9 bases map to TRBD1. From germline, CDR1 is MGHRA and CDR2 YSYEKL. The CDR3 length is 15 residues. With 4 bases clipped from V and 5 bases from J, the junction kept 9 bases outside the gene matches. The CDR3 coding sequence is TGCGCCAGCAGCCCTCCGTGGACAGGGGATAACGAGCAGTACTTC. Protein product: CASSPPWTGDNEQYF.

V gene TRBV9 combines with J gene TRBJ1-1; D possibly corresponds to TRBD1 (5 bases). In germline, CDR1 is SGDLS, CDR2 YYNGEE. There are 15 residues in the CDR3. Trimming took 3 bases from V and 0 from J, leaving 12 bases between them. This CDR3 is CASSDSTAMNTEAFF. CDR3 nucleotides: TGTGCCAGCAGCGACTCGACAGCTATGAACACTGAAGCTTTCTTT.

This sequence joins TRBV19 and TRBJ1-1; a possible D gene is TRBD1 (6 bases). Deletions cut 5 bases from V and 0 bases from J, with 13 bases between. Germline CDR1 is LNHDA and CDR2 is SQIVND (reference sequence). The CDR3 contains 15 residues. CDR3 region: CASSGYRAMNTEAFF. Written as DNA, the CDR3 is TGTGCCAGTAGTGGATACAGGGCCATGAACACTGAAGCTTTCTTT.

The chain couples TRBV4-1 to TRBJ1-2; 7 bases align to TRBD1. Germline CDR1 is MGHRA and CDR2 is YSYEKL. The CDR3 spans 14 residues. V shed 0 bases and J 8 bases; nucleotides not matched to a gene: 6. The CDR3 here is CASSQDRRGDGYTF. For the CDR3, the DNA is TGCGCCAGCAGCCAAGATCGCAGGGGGGACGGCTACACCTTC.

CDR3 sequence: CASSQGSKANTEAFF. CDR3 coding DNA: TGTGCCAGCAGCCAAGGTTCCAAAGCCAACACTGAAGCTTTCTTT. The chain couples TRBV3-1 (or the pseudogene TRBV3-2) to TRBJ1-1; D unresolved. The germline V and J ends were trimmed by 1 base and 2 bases, with 11 bases remaining between them. This CDR3 has 15 amino acids. From germline, CDR1 is LGHDT and CDR2 YNNKEL (reference sequence).

The DNA of the CDR3 is TGTGCCAGCAGCGTAGTTCCGTCTGGAGGGACTAACTATGGCTACACCTTC. It translates to CASSVVPSGGTNYGYTF. The chain links TRBV9 to TRBJ1-2; no reliable D call. The CDR3 consists of 17 residues. Germline loops: CDR1 SGDLS, CDR2 YYNGEE. The V gene lost 0 bases and the J gene lost 0 bases, with 15 bases spanning the gap. Drawing the rest from reference TRBV9 and TRBJ1-2, the complete variable domain is DSGVTQTPKHLITATGQRVTLRCSPRSGDLSVYWYQQSLDQGLQFLIQYYNGEERAKGNILERFSAQQFPDLHSELNLSSLELGDSALYFCASSVVPSGGTNYGYTFGSGTRLTVV.

This rearrangement joins TRBV14 to TRBJ2-3; possible D gene TRBD2, 7 bases. The CDR3 length is 17 residues. Trimming removed 7 bases from V and 0 bases from J, with 20 bases in between. Germline CDR1 SGHDN, CDR2 FVKESK. This CDR3 reads CASKSTGGNPSTDTQYF. DNA for the CDR3: TGTGCCAGCAAATCGACGGGGGGCAACCCTAGCACAGATACGCAGTATTTT. Looking up the rest from reference TRBV14 and TRBJ2-3 gives the full variable domain: EAGVTQFPSHSVIEKGQTVTLRCDPISGHDNLYWYRRVMGKEIKFLLHFVKESKQDESGMPNNRFLAERTGGTYSTLKVQPAELEDSGVYFCASKSTGGNPSTDTQYFGPGTRLTVL.

This rearrangement joins TRBV5-4 to TRBJ2-5, with D hard to call. The CDR3 sequence is 11 residues long. V lost 1 base and J 6 bases, leaving 4 bases between the germline ends. Germline values: CDR1 SGHNT, CDR2 YYREEE (reference sequence). This CDR3 reads CASSLLKTQYF. In DNA form, the CDR3 reads TGTGCCAGCAGCTTGCTAAAGACCCAGTACTTC.

V gene TRBV14 combines with J gene TRBJ2-5, with D perhaps matching TRBD1 (5 bases). Trimming removed 4 bases from V and 4 bases from J, with 10 bases in between. The CDR3 consists of 13 residues. Germline V gene data show CDR1 as SGHDN and CDR2 as FVKESK. CDR3: CASSRQLGETQYF. DNA for the CDR3: TGTGCCAGCAGCCGACAGTTAGGAGAGACCCAGTACTTC.